The T cell receptor beta chain under discussion was sequenced for a study of cytomegalovirus exposure and HLA in healthy donors. Study overall: Genotyping showed around 80% of roughly 390 donors falling in the Caucasian-associated ancestry cluster.

V was cut by 3 bases and J by 4 bases, with 11 bases left in between. Per the germline V gene, CDR1 is GTSNPN and CDR2 is SVGIG (reference sequence). The CDR3 sequence is 13 residues long. Study observations and caveats: Exclusion as indistinguishable affected some V segments, including TRBV6-2 and TRBV6-3.

Both 60 Vbeta primers and 13 Jbeta primers went into the PCR. Method: immunoSEQ multiplex PCR; TCRdb's copy keeps in-frame clones and lacks some. Of about 32,000 clones in the sample, around 80% were seen once. Note on this clone: Its antigen remains unknown.

The chain links TRBV30 to TRBJ2-3, with D possibly matching TRBD2 (6 bases). The sample was PBMCs. The TCR sequence derives from a woman under 30 in good health and CMV-seronegative. The CDR3 spells CAWSDGSADTQYF. CDR3 bases: TGTGCCTGGAGCGACGGGAGCGCAGATACGCAGTATTTT. The full variable domain, in which reference TRBV30 and TRBJ2-3 provide the parts outside the CDR3, is SQTIHQWPATLVQPVGSPLSLECTVEGTSNPNLYWYRQAAGRGLQLLFYSVGIGQISSEVPQNLSASRPQDRQFILSSKKLLLSDSGFYLCAWSDGSADTQYFGPGTRLTVL.